This T cell receptor beta chain stems from a study of shared clonotypes between healthy human individuals. V gave up 2 bases and J gave up 7 bases; unmatched junction bases: 2. The CDR3 extends over 13 amino acids. Looked up from germline, CDR1 is SGHVS and CDR2 is FNYEAQ. Produced via immunoSEQ multiplex PCR; TCRdb's table is partial and in-frame only. The profile shows some 1,400,000 clones, roughly 96% of them singletons. The clonotype comes from a man aged 25 to 40 in good health. Sequencing was performed on naive CD4+ T cells sorted from blood. Subset: CD45RA+ positively selected. The chain couples TRBV7-6 to TRBJ2-1; the match to TRBD2 covers 7 bases. The CDR3 coding sequence is TGTGCCAGCAGCTTAACCGGGGGGAATGAGCAGTTCTTC. Translated, it gives CASSLTGGNEQFF.